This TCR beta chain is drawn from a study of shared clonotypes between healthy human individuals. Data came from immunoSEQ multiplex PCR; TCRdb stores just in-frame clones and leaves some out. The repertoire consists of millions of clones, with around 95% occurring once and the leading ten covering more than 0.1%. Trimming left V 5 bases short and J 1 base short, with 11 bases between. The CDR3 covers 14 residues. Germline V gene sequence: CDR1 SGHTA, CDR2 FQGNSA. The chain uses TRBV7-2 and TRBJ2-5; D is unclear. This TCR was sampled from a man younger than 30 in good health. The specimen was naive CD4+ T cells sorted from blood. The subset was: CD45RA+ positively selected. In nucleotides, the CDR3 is TGTGCCAGCAGCCTATTCGGGTTCCAAGAGACCCAGTACTTC. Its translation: CASSLFGFQETQYF.